This T cell receptor (beta chain) was sequenced for a study of blood T cell repertoires in COVID-19 (dated by TCRdb to 2018 to 2021). Regarding the study in general: Samples covering the acute and convalescent phases of COVID-19 were provided by collaborators in the United States, Italy and Spain. The samples were drawn from the first 160 participants of the ongoing ImmuneRACE study and from 950 to 1,500 subjects provided by 6 global collaborators. The repertoires were released in a freely available public database intended as a resource for research on the immune response to SARS-CoV-2. The prospective study material was composed of cDNA or gDNA derived from T cells, B-cell-depleted T cells, or PBMCs. Where available, HLA class I and class II types were obtained from metadata supplied by the sample provider rather than from assay-based typing. Nearly every sample came with metadata listing a de-identified subject ID, COVID-19 status, age in years and sex. Subjects who had been exposed to COVID-19, were actively infected with it, or had recovered from it provided the deeply sampled blood TCRbeta repertoires that made up the dataset. What the research found in general, with its limitations: The quantity of clinical and demographic metadata differed by source and by participant and was supplied without curation.

With respect to this clone: The clone's antigen remains unknown. Per-base quality was not reported, and no clone a single base away is much larger than it.

Each collaborating institution followed its own protocols to collect whole blood in K2EDTA tubes. Collaborator samples were shipped for TCRbeta analysis as frozen whole blood, isolated PBMCs, or DNA extracted from either sample type. Trimming removed 4 bases from V and 1 base from J, leaving 8 bases between the germline ends. Measured from the cysteine to the phenylalanine, the CDR3 is 13 residues long. The CDR3 DNA has 39 bases and is translated from base 1. The CDR1 and CDR2 encoded by the germline V gene (reference sequence) are SGHNT and YYREEE. TCRbeta CDR3 regions were amplified from genomic DNA by means of the immunoSEQ Assay, a bias-controlled multiplex PCR. On the study's bioinformatics: The number of nucleated cells in each sample was estimated from the amplification of reference gene primers within the assay. To quantify the absolute abundance of each unique TCRbeta CDR3 rearrangement, sequence reads were collapsed and filtered. For each sample, productive Simpson clonality was calculated as the square root of Simpson's diversity index across productive rearrangements. TCRdb's version of the immuneACCESS table is confined to in-frame rearrangements and falls short of the full clone set. An unresolved V gene accounts for under half of the shortfall where checked; the remainder is of unknown origin. The V and J calls and the clone size are those of that table, but D and trimming were determined from the DNA. For this sample there are more than 200,000 clones; about 86% appear just once. Approximately 2% of the sample belongs to the ten largest clones.

The specimen was peripheral blood. The receptor's source is a man aged 25-45 years with active or convalescent COVID-19. Rearrangement joined TRBV5-4 to TRBJ1-1, with no D gene named confidently. CDR3 sequence: CASSLTRNTEAFF. The DNA sequence is given as TGTGCCAGCAGCCTGACAAGGAACACTGAAGCTTTCTTT.